This record concerns one TCR beta chain sequence. This sample was taken from a study of cytomegalovirus exposure and HLA in healthy donors. PCR used 60 Vbeta primers and 13 Jbeta primers. Here immunoSEQ multiplex PCR was the method, and the copy in TCRdb shows in-frame clones only, minus some. This table has roughly 180,000 clones, about 82% appearing once. Trimming pared 2 bases from V and 0 bases from J, leaving 7 bases between. Per germline, CDR1 GTSNPN and CDR2 SVGIG (reference sequence). The CDR3 is 13 residues long. Sequencing was performed on PBMCs. This clonotype was obtained from a young woman in good health and CMV-seronegative. The rearrangement links TRBV30 to TRBJ1-2; D is unclear. This chain's CDR3 is CAWSPTANYGYTF. CDR3 bases: TGTGCCTGGAGTCCCACGGCTAACTATGGCTACACCTTC.